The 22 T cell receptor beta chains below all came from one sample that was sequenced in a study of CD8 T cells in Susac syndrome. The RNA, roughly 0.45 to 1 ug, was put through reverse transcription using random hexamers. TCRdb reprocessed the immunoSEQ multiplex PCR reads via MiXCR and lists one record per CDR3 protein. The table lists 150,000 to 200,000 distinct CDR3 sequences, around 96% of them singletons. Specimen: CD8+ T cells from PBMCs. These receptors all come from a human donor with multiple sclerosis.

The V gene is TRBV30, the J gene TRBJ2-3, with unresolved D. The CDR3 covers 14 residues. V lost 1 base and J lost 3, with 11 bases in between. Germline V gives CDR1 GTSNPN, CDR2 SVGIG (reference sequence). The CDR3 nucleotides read TGTGCCTGGAGTGAGGTTGGCGTGACAGATACGCAGTATTTT. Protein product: CAWSEVGVTDTQYF.

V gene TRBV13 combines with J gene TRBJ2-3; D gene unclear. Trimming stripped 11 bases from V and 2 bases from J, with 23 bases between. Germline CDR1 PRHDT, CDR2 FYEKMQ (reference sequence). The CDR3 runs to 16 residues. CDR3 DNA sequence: TGTGCCGTCCTCTCCCCAAGAACGGGCCCCACAGATACGCAGTATTTT. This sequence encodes CAVLSPRTGPTDTQYF. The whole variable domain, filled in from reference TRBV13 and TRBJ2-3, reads AAGVIQSPRHLIKEKRETATLKCYPIPRHDTVYWYQQGPGQDPQFLISFYEKMQSDKGSIPDRFSAQQFSDYHSELNMSSLELGDSALYFCAVLSPRTGPTDTQYFGPGTRLTVL.

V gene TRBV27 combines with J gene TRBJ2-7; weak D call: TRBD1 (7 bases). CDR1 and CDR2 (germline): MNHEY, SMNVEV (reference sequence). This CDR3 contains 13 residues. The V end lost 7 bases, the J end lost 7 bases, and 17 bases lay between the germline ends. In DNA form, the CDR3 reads TGTGCCAGCACCCCTGGAGGGGGCTTAGAGCAGTACTTC. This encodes CASTPGGGLEQYF.

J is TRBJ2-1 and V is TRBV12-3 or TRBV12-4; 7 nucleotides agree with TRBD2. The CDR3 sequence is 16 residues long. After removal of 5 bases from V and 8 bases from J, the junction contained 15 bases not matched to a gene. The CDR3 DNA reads TGTGCCAGCAGTGCTCCTAGCGGCTCTCCTGGGGATGAGCAGTTCTTC. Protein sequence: CASSAPSGSPGDEQFF.

CDR3 coding DNA: TGTGCCAGCAGCACCCGGACAGTGATGAACACTGAAGCTTTCTTT. It yields the protein CASSTRTVMNTEAFF. V is TRBV13 and J is TRBJ1-1, with D perhaps matching TRBD1 (6 bases). The CDR3 is made up of 15 amino acids. The germline V gene has CDR1 PRHDT and CDR2 FYEKMQ (reference sequence). Trimming removed 5 bases at V and 0 bases at J, with 13 bases between. Combining the CDR3 with reference TRBV13 and TRBJ1-1 gives the whole variable domain AAGVIQSPRHLIKEKRETATLKCYPIPRHDTVYWYQQGPGQDPQFLISFYEKMQSDKGSIPDRFSAQQFSDYHSELNMSSLELGDSALYFCASSTRTVMNTEAFFGQGTRLTVV.

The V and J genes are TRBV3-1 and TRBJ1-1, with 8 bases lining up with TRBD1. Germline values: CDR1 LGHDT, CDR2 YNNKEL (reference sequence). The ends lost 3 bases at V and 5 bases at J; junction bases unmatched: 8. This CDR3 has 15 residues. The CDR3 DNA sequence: TGTGCCAGCAGCCACCGACAGGGGCGACCTACTGAAGCTTTCTTT. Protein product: CASSHRQGRPTEAFF.

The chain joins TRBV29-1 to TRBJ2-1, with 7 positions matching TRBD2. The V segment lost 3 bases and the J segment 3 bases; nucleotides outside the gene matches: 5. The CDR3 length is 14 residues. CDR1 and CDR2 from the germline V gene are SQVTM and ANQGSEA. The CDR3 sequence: CSVEGGVVYNEQFF. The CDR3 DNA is TGCAGCGTTGAGGGGGGGGTAGTCTACAATGAGCAGTTCTTC.

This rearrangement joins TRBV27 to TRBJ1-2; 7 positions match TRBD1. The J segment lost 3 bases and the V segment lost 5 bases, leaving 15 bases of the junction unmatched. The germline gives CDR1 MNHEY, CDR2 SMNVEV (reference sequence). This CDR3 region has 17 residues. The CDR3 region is CASSTRDSPSPYYGYTF. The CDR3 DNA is TGTGCCAGCAGTACCAGGGACAGTCCCTCGCCGTACTATGGCTACACCTTC.

CDR3 sequence reads: CSARDRTGLYEQYF. The DNA for the CDR3 is TGCAGTGCTAGAGATAGGACAGGACTCTACGAGCAGTACTTC. This sequence joins TRBV20-1 and TRBJ2-7; 7 positions agree with TRBD1. V lost 0 bases and J lost 3; bases outside the gene matches: 5. The CDR3 runs 14 residues. The V gene's germline CDR1 is DFQATT and CDR2 SNEGSKA (reference sequence).

The CDR3 DNA reads as TGTGCCAGCAGCCCTGAAGGGGACACCGGGGAGCTGTTTTTT. It yields the protein CASSPEGDTGELFF. The genes are TRBV6-5 and TRBJ2-2, with D maybe TRBD1 (5 bases). The CDR3 totals 14 residues. V was cut by 6 bases and J by 3 bases, with 11 bases left in between. Germline values: CDR1 MNHEY, CDR2 SVGAGI.

CDR3 bases: TGTGCCAGCAGTTTAATACTAGCGGGAGGCATCACCTACGAGCAGTACTTC. Translation gives CASSLILAGGITYEQYF. V usage is TRBV27 and J usage is TRBJ2-7, with 12 bases that match TRBD2. J lost 2 bases, V lost 2 bases, and 7 bases had no gene match. Germline CDR1 reads MNHEY; CDR2 reads SMNVEV (reference sequence). The CDR3 runs 17 residues.

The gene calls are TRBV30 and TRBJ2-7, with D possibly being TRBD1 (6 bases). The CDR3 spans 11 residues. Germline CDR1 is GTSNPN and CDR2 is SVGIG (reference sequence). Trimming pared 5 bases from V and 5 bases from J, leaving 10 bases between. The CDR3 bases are TGTGCCTGGCAGGACAGTAACGAGCAGTACTTC. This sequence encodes CAWQDSNEQYF.

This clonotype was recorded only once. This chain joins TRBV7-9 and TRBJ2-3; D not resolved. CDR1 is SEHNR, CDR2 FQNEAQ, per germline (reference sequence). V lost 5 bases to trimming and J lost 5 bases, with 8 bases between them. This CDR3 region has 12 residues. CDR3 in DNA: TGTGCCAGCAGCCGAGCCGGAGATACGCAGTATTTT. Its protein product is CASSRAGDTQYF.

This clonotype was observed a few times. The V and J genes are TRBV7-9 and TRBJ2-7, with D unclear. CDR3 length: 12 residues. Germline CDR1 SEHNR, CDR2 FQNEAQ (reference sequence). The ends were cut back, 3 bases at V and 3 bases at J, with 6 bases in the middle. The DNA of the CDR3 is TGTGCCAGCAGCTTGATCGGCTACGAGCAGTACTTC. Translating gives CASSLIGYEQYF.

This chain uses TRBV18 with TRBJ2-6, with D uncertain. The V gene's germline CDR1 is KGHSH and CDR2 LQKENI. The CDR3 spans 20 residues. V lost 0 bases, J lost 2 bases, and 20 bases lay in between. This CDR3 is CASSPPGRVIPKAGANVLTF. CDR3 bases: TGTGCCAGCTCACCACCTGGTCGGGTAATTCCTAAAGCTGGGGCCAACGTCCTGACTTTC.

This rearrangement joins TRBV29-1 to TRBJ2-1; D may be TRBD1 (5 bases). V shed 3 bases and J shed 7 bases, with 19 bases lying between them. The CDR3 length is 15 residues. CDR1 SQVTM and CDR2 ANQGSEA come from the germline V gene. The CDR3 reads CSVEGSAWGRNEQFF. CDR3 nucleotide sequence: TGCAGCGTTGAGGGCTCAGCATGGGGCCGGAATGAGCAGTTCTTC.

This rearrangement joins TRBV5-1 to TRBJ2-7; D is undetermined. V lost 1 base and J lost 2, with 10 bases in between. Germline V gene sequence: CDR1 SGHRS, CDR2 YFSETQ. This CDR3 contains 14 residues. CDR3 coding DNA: TGCGCCAGCAGCTTGCAACGGGTGACCTACGAGCAGTACTTC. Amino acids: CASSLQRVTYEQYF.

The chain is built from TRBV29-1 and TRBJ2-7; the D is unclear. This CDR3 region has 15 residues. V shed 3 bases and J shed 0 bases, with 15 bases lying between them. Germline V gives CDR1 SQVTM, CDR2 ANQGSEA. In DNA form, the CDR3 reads TGCAGCGTTGAGCCGGCGGATGCTAGCTCCTACGAGCAGTACTTC. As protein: CSVEPADASSYEQYF.

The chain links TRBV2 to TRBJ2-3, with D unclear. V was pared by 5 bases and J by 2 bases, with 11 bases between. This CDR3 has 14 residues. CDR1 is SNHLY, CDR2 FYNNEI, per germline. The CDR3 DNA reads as TGTGCCAGCAGTTCCCCGTCGGACACAGATACGCAGTATTTT. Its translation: CASSSPSDTDTQYF.

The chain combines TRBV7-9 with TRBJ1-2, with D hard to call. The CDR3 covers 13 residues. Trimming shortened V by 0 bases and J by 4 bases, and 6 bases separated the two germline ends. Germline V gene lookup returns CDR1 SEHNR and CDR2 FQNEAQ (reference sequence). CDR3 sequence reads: CASSLAGSYGYTF. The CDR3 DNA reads TGTGCCAGCAGCTTAGCCGGGAGCTATGGCTACACCTTC.

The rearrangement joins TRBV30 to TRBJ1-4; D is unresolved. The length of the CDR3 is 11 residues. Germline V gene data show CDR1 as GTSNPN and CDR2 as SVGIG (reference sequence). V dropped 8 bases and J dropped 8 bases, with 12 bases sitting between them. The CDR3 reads CAGSLGEKLFF. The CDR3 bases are TGTGCCGGATCTCTCGGCGAAAAACTGTTTTTT. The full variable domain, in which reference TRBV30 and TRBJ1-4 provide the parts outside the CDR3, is SQTIHQWPATLVQPVGSPLSLECTVEGTSNPNLYWYRQAAGRGLQLLFYSVGIGQISSEVPQNLSASRPQDRQFILSSKKLLLSDSGFYLCAGSLGEKLFFGSGTQLSVL.

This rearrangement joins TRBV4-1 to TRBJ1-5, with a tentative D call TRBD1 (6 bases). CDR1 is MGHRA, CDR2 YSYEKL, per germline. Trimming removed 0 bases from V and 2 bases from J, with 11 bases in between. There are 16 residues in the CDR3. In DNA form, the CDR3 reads TGCGCCAGCAGCCAAGAGGCAGGGGCGCGCAATCAGCCCCAGCATTTT. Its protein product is CASSQEAGARNQPQHF.